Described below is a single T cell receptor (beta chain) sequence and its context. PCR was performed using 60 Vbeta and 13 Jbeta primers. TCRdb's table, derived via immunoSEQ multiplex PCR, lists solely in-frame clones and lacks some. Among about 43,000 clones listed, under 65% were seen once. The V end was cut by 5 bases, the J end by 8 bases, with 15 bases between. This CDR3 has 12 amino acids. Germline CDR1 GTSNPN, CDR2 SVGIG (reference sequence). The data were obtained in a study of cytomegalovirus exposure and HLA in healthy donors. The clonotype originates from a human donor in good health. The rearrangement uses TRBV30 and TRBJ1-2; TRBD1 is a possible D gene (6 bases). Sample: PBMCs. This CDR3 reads CAWVTGYGGYTF. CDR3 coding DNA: TGTGCCTGGGTAACAGGGTATGGCGGCTACACCTTC.